These 32 T cell receptor beta chains were sequenced from one sample in a study of blood T cells in healthy people across ages. The use of a sample-barcoded 5' primer and a J-beta primer mix characterized a second PCR of about 7 to 12 cycles. TCRdb recomputed calls from the 5' RACE reads with MiXCR, one row per CDR3 protein. The sample consists of about 800,000 distinct CDR3 sequences, roughly 64% of them appearing once. Sequencing used blood. The receptors come from a man aged 30-40 years in good health.

This sequence joins TRBV2 and TRBJ2-1; 9 bases match TRBD2. The CDR3 has 15 residues. Germline V gene sequence: CDR1 SNHLY, CDR2 FYNNEI. Trimming cost V 4 bases and J 4 bases; bases outside gene matches: 5. The CDR3 DNA reads as TGTGCCAGCAGTGCAGAGCGGGGGGAATACAATGAGCAGTTCTTC. It encodes CASSAERGEYNEQFF.

This chain uses TRBV7-2 with TRBJ2-3; D not resolved. The V and J ends lost 4 bases and 14 bases respectively, with 16 bases between them. The CDR3 has 12 amino acids. Germline CDR1 reads SGHTA; CDR2 reads FQGNSA. Here the CDR3 reads CASSSDVEVGYF. CDR3 nucleotide sequence: TGTGCCAGCAGCTCGGACGTAGAGGTTGGGTATTTT.

This clonotype was observed a handful of times. The CDR3 DNA is TGTGCCAGCAGCTCTGACTGGCGAGAGACCCAGTACTTC. Its translation is CASSSDWRETQYF. The genes are TRBV7-2 and TRBJ2-5; D gene ambiguous. In germline, CDR1 is SGHTA, CDR2 FQGNSA. Trimming left V 4 bases short and J 4 bases short, with 10 bases between. The CDR3 is 13 amino acids. Full variable domain (rest looked up from reference TRBV7-2 and TRBJ2-5): GAGVSQSPSNKVTEKGKDVELRCDPISGHTALYWYRQSLGQGLEFLIYFQGNSAPDKSGLPSDRFSAERTGGSVSTLTIQRTQQEDSAVYLCASSSDWRETQYFGPGTRLLVL.

V usage is TRBV28 and J usage is TRBJ2-7; tentative D call: TRBD2 (6 bases). V was trimmed by 3 bases and J by 9 bases, leaving 15 bases between them. The germline V gene encodes CDR1 MDHEN and CDR2 SYDVKM. The CDR3 length is 13 residues. The CDR3 sequence is CASSFPGRTGQYF. The CDR3 coding sequence is TGTGCCAGCAGTTTCCCTGGGAGGACCGGGCAGTACTTC.

The chain couples TRBV3-1 to TRBJ2-5; no reliable D call. This CDR3 has 12 amino acids. Per the germline V gene, CDR1 is LGHDT and CDR2 is YNNKEL (reference sequence). Trimming removed 1 base from V and 11 bases from J, with 11 bases in between. Here the CDR3 DNA reads TGTGCCAGCAGCCAAGCCCAGCGTGAGCAGTACTTC. It specifies CASSQAQREQYF.

The chain recombines TRBV29-1 with TRBJ2-7, with 14 bases lining up with TRBD2. Losses at the gene ends were 6 bases for V and 0 bases for J; bases not matched to a gene: 4. Germline loops: CDR1 SQVTM, CDR2 ANQGSEA. The CDR3 spans 15 residues. The CDR3 sequence is CSVYGTSGSSYEQYF. CDR3 coding DNA: TGCAGCGTCTACGGGACTAGCGGGAGCTCCTACGAGCAGTACTTC.

CDR3 sequence reads: CASSRSRGTTDTQYF. As DNA, the CDR3 is TGTGCCAGCAGTAGAAGCCGAGGGACTACAGATACGCAGTATTTT. The chain uses TRBV6-2 or TRBV6-3 and TRBJ2-3; tentative D call: TRBD2 (6 bases). Germline assignment: CDR1 MNHEY and CDR2 SVGEGT. V lost 5 bases and J 3 bases, leaving 15 bases between the germline ends. This CDR3 is built from 15 residues.

This clonotype was seen only once. The V call is TRBV20-1, the J call TRBJ2-1; 9 nucleotides line up with TRBD2. The J call is doubtful: the DNA matches TRBJ2-7 better. Germline assignment: CDR1 DFQATT and CDR2 SNEGSKA (reference sequence). The CDR3 is 16 residues long. CDR3 residues: CSASRPSGNLGYEQYF. Written as DNA, the CDR3 is TGCAGTGCTAGTAGGCCTAGCGGGAATCTGGGGTACGAGCAGTACTTC.

This clonotype was recorded a few times. The J gene is TRBJ1-5, the V gene TRBV12-3 or TRBV12-4; TRBD1 agrees at 8 bases. The V and J ends lost 5 bases and 4 bases, in that order; junction bases with no gene match: 7. The CDR3 sequence is 15 residues long. CDR3 nucleotide sequence: TGTGCCAGCAGTCCGGCCGGGACAGGAAATCAGCCCCAGCATTTT. It specifies CASSPAGTGNQPQHF.

This clonotype showed up just a few times. The chain uses TRBV7-2 and TRBJ1-6; no clear D gene. Germline CDR1 reads SGHTA; CDR2 reads FQGNSA. CDR3 length equals 16 residues. V was trimmed by 5 bases and J by 0 bases, leaving 11 bases between them. CDR3: CASSARASSYNSPLHF. CDR3 sequence (DNA): TGTGCCAGCAGCGCCCGGGCGAGCTCCTATAATTCACCCCTCCACTTT.

J is TRBJ2-7 and V is TRBV7-2; D is possibly TRBD1 or TRBD2 (6 bases each). V lost 5 bases and J 5 bases, leaving 22 bases between the germline ends. The length of the CDR3 is 16 residues. The germline CDR1 and CDR2 sequences are SGHTA and FQGNSA. CDR3 in amino acids: CASSTLTGRRLDEQYF. The CDR3 nucleotides read TGTGCCAGCAGCACCCTAACAGGGAGGAGGTTGGACGAGCAGTACTTC.

This clonotype appeared a few times. This sequence joins TRBV10-3 and TRBJ2-5; 8 nucleotides match TRBD1. CDR1 ENHRY and CDR2 SYGVKD come from the germline V gene. Unmatched junction bases numbered 8, after V lost 6 bases and J lost 2 bases. This CDR3 is built from 15 residues. The CDR3 loop is CAIRSGQDWQETQYF. In nucleotides, the CDR3 is TGTGCCATCAGGTCGGGACAGGACTGGCAAGAGACCCAGTACTTC.

This clonotype was recorded a few times. The rearrangement uses TRBV20-1 and TRBJ1-1, with D maybe TRBD1 (5 bases). The CDR3 is 15 amino acids. Trimming took off 0 bases at V and 1 base at J, with 12 bases between the two ends. The germline CDR1 and CDR2 sequences are DFQATT and SNEGSKA (reference sequence). The CDR3: CSARDHSTGNTEAFF. The CDR3 nucleotides are TGCAGTGCTAGAGATCATAGCACAGGGAACACTGAAGCTTTCTTT.

This clonotype showed up just a few times. This rearrangement joins TRBV5-1 to TRBJ2-1, with no clear D. CDR3 length: 15 amino acids. Germline V gene data show CDR1 as SGHRS and CDR2 as YFSETQ. With 0 bases removed from V and 2 bases from J, the gap between germline ends came to 9 bases. DNA of the CDR3: TGCGCCAGCAGCTTGGAGGGTATCCCCTACAATGAGCAGTTCTTC. This encodes CASSLEGIPYNEQFF.

This clonotype was recorded only once. The V gene is TRBV6-2 or TRBV6-3, the J gene TRBJ2-7, with D uncertain. The CDR3 contains 13 residues. Germline V gene lookup returns CDR1 MNHEY and CDR2 SVGEGT. V was shortened by 7 bases and J by 2 bases, with 12 bases between the two germline ends. This chain's CDR3 is CASTPTEPYEQYF. CDR3 sequence (DNA): TGTGCCAGCACCCCGACTGAGCCCTACGAGCAGTACTTC.

V usage is TRBV5-6 and J usage is TRBJ1-1, with D hard to call. Germline V gene lookup returns CDR1 SGHDT and CDR2 YYEEEE. CDR3 size: 14 residues. V lost 6 bases and J lost 1, with 13 bases in between. CDR3 nucleotide sequence: TGTGCCAGCACCCAAAGGCAGCCGAACACTGAAGCTTTCTTT. It translates to CASTQRQPNTEAFF.

This chain links TRBV6-2 or TRBV6-3 with TRBJ1-2, with D uncertain. Germline assignment: CDR1 MNHEY and CDR2 SVGEGT. The CDR3 loop spans 16 amino acids. Trimming stripped 4 bases from V and 5 bases from J, with 20 bases between. The CDR3 DNA follows: TGTGCCAGCAGTTTCGTTAGTCAGGTTGGACCTTATGGCTACACCTTC. Amino acids: CASSFVSQVGPYGYTF.

The chain uses TRBV3-1 and TRBJ1-1, with 9 bases fitting TRBD1. CDR1 LGHDT and CDR2 YNNKEL come from the germline V gene (reference sequence). The CDR3 runs 14 residues. Losses at the gene ends were 2 bases for V and 11 bases for J; bases not matched to a gene: 9. In nucleotides, the CDR3 is TGTGCCAGCAGCCAACGGGACAGGGAGTGCGTGGCTTTCTTT. The encoded protein is CASSQRDRECVAFF.

The chain couples TRBV5-1 to TRBJ1-2, with 10 bases that match TRBD1. The V segment lost 3 bases and the J segment 2 bases; nucleotides outside the gene matches: 4. Germline CDR1 SGHRS, CDR2 YFSETQ. The CDR3 is 15 amino acids. CDR3 in DNA: TGCGCCAGCAGCTACCGGACAGGGGGGAACTATGGCTACACCTTC. Its translation: CASSYRTGGNYGYTF. Full variable domain (outside the CDR3, taken from reference TRBV5-1 and TRBJ1-2): KAGVTQTPRYLIKTRGQQVTLSCSPISGHRSVSWYQQTPGQGLQFLFEYFSETQRNKGNFPGRFSGRQFSNSRSEMNVSTLELGDSALYLCASSYRTGGNYGYTFGSGTRLTVV.

The genes are TRBV7-2 and TRBJ1-2; TRBD1 matches 10 bases. In germline, CDR1 is SGHTA, CDR2 FQGNSA. CDR3 size: 18 residues. V lost 1 base to trimming and J lost 9 bases; unmatched junction nucleotides: 17. As DNA, the CDR3 is TGTGCCAGCAGCTTAGAGATTCCCACCGGGACAGGGGTTATACGCTACACCTTC. It codes for CASSLEIPTGTGVIRYTF.

The rearrangement links TRBV20-1 to TRBJ1-2, with D possibly TRBD1 on 5 matching bases. Trimming pared 3 bases from V and 6 bases from J, leaving 17 bases between. The CDR3 is 14 residues long. CDR1 and CDR2 from the germline V gene are DFQATT and SNEGSKA (reference sequence). The CDR3 DNA sequence: TGCAGTGCTAGTAGGGGCCCGGACATTAATGGCTACACCTTC. Translated, it gives CSASRGPDINGYTF.

The chain combines TRBV7-2 with TRBJ2-3; D gene unclear. The germline V and J ends were trimmed by 6 bases and 3 bases, with 10 bases remaining between them. Germline V gene lookup returns CDR1 SGHTA and CDR2 FQGNSA. CDR3 length: 13 residues. The CDR3 reads CASRPKKTDTQYF. CDR3 bases: TGTGCCAGCAGACCGAAGAAGACAGATACGCAGTATTTT.

V usage is TRBV5-5 and J usage is TRBJ1-2; the D gene is possibly TRBD1 (5 bases). Trimming removed 3 bases from V and 8 bases from J, with 20 bases in between. The V gene's germline CDR1 is SGHKS and CDR2 YYEKEE (reference sequence). This CDR3 contains 15 residues. The CDR3 region has the DNA TGTGCCAGCAGCTCACGGGACGCTCCTCCGGGGGGCTACACCTTC. Translation gives CASSSRDAPPGGYTF. The full variable domain, rest sourced from reference TRBV5-5 and TRBJ1-2, is DAGVTQSPTHLIKTRGQQVTLRCSPISGHKSVSWYQQVLGQGPQFIFQYYEKEERGRGNFPDRFSARQFPNYSSELNVNALLLGDSALYLCASSSRDAPPGGYTFGSGTRLTVV.

The rearrangement joins TRBV20-1 to TRBJ2-7; D remains unclear. The germline V gene has CDR1 DFQATT and CDR2 SNEGSKA (reference sequence). Trimming left V 4 bases short and J 2 bases short, with 12 bases between. The CDR3 contains 13 residues. The CDR3 region is CSATDTDTYEQYF. The DNA of the CDR3 is TGCAGTGCTACAGACACCGACACCTACGAGCAGTACTTC.

The chain uses TRBV20-1 and TRBJ2-7, with 7 nucleotides matching TRBD2. V shed 4 bases and J 1 base; nucleotides not matched to a gene: 10. CDR1 and CDR2 (germline): DFQATT, SNEGSKA (reference sequence). The length of the CDR3 is 15 residues. CDR3 amino acids: CSATGTGGESYEQYF. DNA for the CDR3: TGCAGTGCTACCGGGACGGGAGGTGAATCCTACGAGCAGTACTTC.

This clonotype was detected once. This chain connects TRBV14 to TRBJ2-1; unclear D gene. CDR3 length: 12 residues. Germline CDR1 reads SGHDN; CDR2 reads FVKESK. Trimming stripped 3 bases from V and 9 bases from J, with 9 bases between. The CDR3 reads CASSQFRAEQFF. CDR3 DNA sequence: TGTGCCAGCAGCCAGTTTAGGGCTGAGCAGTTCTTC.

This clonotype was detected ten times or more. This chain joins TRBV5-1 and TRBJ2-5; D may be TRBD1 or TRBD2 (5 bases each). Trimming shortened V by 2 bases and J by 5 bases, and 16 bases separated the two germline ends. The CDR3 is 15 residues long. CDR1 and CDR2 from the germline V gene are SGHRS and YFSETQ. The DNA of the CDR3 is TGCGCCAGCAGCTTCGGGACCAGGAATGGGGAGACCCAGTACTTC. Translation gives CASSFGTRNGETQYF. The full variable domain, its missing parts supplied by reference TRBV5-1 and TRBJ2-5, is KAGVTQTPRYLIKTRGQQVTLSCSPISGHRSVSWYQQTPGQGLQFLFEYFSETQRNKGNFPGRFSGRQFSNSRSEMNVSTLELGDSALYLCASSFGTRNGETQYFGPGTRLLVL.

This sequence joins TRBV20-1 and TRBJ2-7, with TRBD2 identical over 11 bases. CDR3 length: 19 amino acids. Looked up from germline, CDR1 is DFQATT and CDR2 is SNEGSKA (reference sequence). V shed 6 bases, J shed 5 bases, and the junction held 24 bases outside the gene matches. The DNA of the CDR3 is TGCAGTGCCACAAACCCGGGACTAGCGGTTCCCTCTCGGGGGCACGAGCAGTACTTC. As protein: CSATNPGLAVPSRGHEQYF.

The J gene is TRBJ2-1, the V gene TRBV29-1; TRBD1 matches at 9 bases. After removal of 7 bases from V and 7 bases from J, the junction contained 8 bases not matched to a gene. Looked up from germline, CDR1 is SQVTM and CDR2 is ANQGSEA. This CDR3 has 13 amino acids. The CDR3: CSADGTGRNEQFF. CDR3 nucleotide sequence: TGCAGCGCTGATGGGACAGGGAGGAATGAGCAGTTCTTC.

The chain joins TRBV7-6 to TRBJ2-3; 8 bases match TRBD1. With V trimmed by 4 bases and J by 1 base, 10 bases remained unmatched. Germline lookup yields CDR1 SGHVS and CDR2 FNYEAQ. The CDR3 has 17 residues. CDR3 bases: TGTGCCAGCAGCTCCGGACAGGGAAATGTAGGCACAGATACGCAGTATTTT. Protein product: CASSSGQGNVGTDTQYF.

This clonotype was counted only a few times. V and J are TRBV27 and TRBJ2-1, with 10 bases fitting TRBD2. V gave up 5 bases and J gave up 7 bases; unmatched junction bases: 11. Per the germline V gene, CDR1 is MNHEY and CDR2 is SMNVEV (reference sequence). The CDR3 is 16 amino acids. The CDR3 DNA sequence: TGTGCCAGCAGTATCGACGCTAGCGGGGGTTGGAATGAGCAGTTCTTC. Protein: CASSIDASGGWNEQFF.

The chain has TRBV27 and TRBJ2-3; D may correspond to TRBD1 or TRBD2 (5 bases each). V was trimmed by 3 bases and J by 4 bases, leaving 11 bases between them. This CDR3 comprises 14 residues. The germline V gene has CDR1 MNHEY and CDR2 SMNVEV (reference sequence). CDR3 amino acids: CASSLGPGADTQYF. The CDR3 DNA follows: TGTGCCAGCAGTTTGGGACCCGGGGCAGATACGCAGTATTTT.